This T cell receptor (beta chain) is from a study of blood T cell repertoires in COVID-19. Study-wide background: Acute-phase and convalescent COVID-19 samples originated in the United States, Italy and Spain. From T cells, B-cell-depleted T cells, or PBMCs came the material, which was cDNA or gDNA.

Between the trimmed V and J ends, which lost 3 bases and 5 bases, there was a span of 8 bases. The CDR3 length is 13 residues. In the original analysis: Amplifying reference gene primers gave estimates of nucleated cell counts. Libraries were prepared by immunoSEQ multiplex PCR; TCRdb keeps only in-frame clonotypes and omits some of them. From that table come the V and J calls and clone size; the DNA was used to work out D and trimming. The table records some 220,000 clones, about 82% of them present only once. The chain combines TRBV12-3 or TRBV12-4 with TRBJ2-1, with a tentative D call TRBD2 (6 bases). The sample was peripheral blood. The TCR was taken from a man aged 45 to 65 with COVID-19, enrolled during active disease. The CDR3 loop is CASSFGGNNEQFF. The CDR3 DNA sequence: TGTGCCAGCAGTTTTGGGGGGAACAATGAGCAGTTCTTC.